Shown below are 15 T cell receptor beta chains from a single sample sequenced in a study of cytomegalovirus exposure and HLA in healthy donors. Vbeta (60) and Jbeta (13) primers were used in the PCR. Profiling relied on immunoSEQ multiplex PCR, and the TCRdb table lists in-frame clones only, not all of them. The sample includes 60,000 to 70,000 clones. The sample consisted of PBMCs. All receptors come from a boy younger than 18 in good health and CMV-seronegative.

This chain connects TRBV5-1 to TRBJ1-1; D uncertain. Trimming left V 1 base short and J 4 bases short, with 14 bases between. Germline V gene data show CDR1 as SGHRS and CDR2 as YFSETQ. The CDR3 is 15 residues long. The chain's CDR3 is CASSLRQTLSTEAFF. The CDR3 DNA reads as TGCGCCAGCAGCTTGAGGCAGACACTTAGCACTGAAGCTTTCTTT.

V is TRBV9 and J is TRBJ1-1; D is unresolved. The CDR3 has 16 amino acids. Germline V lookup: CDR1 SGDLS, CDR2 YYNGEE. The V and J ends lost 2 bases and 2 bases respectively, with 16 bases between them. The CDR3 is CASSVDSRAPNTEAFF. CDR3 DNA sequence: TGTGCCAGCAGCGTCGACTCGAGGGCCCCAAACACTGAAGCTTTCTTT.

The chain is built from TRBV6-5 and TRBJ2-5; 7 nucleotides line up with TRBD2. Germline CDR1 is MNHEY and CDR2 is SVGAGI. V gave up 6 bases and J gave up 2 bases; unmatched junction bases: 6. The CDR3 covers 14 residues. This chain's CDR3 is CASRTGLTQETQYF. Written as DNA, the CDR3 is TGTGCCAGCAGGACGGGACTAACTCAAGAGACCCAGTACTTC.

This chain joins TRBV13 and TRBJ2-2; D is unclear. V gave up 2 bases and J gave up 7 bases, with 2 bases separating them. The CDR3 covers 11 residues. Germline loops: CDR1 PRHDT, CDR2 FYEKMQ (reference sequence). CDR3 loop: CASSLYGELFF. The CDR3 region has the DNA TGTGCCAGCAGCTTATACGGGGAGCTGTTTTTT.

V and J are TRBV18 and TRBJ2-1; 7 bases fit TRBD1. With V trimmed by 2 bases and J by 9 bases, 10 bases remained unmatched. Germline CDR1 and CDR2: KGHSH and LQKENI. CDR3 length: 15 amino acids. The CDR3 sequence is CASSPETGSRGEQFF. CDR3 coding DNA: TGTGCCAGCTCACCAGAGACAGGGTCCCGCGGTGAGCAGTTCTTC.

This clone is identified as medium-sized from frequency. The chain uses TRBV5-4 and TRBJ2-3, with a tentative D call TRBD2 (6 bases). This CDR3 has 17 residues. V lost 0 bases and J 5 bases, leaving 19 bases between the germline ends. In germline, CDR1 is SGHNT, CDR2 YYREEE (reference sequence). The CDR3 coding sequence is TGTGCCAGCAGCTTGGGGCTGGAGGGCCGTGGTGAAGATACGCAGTATTTT. Amino acid sequence: CASSLGLEGRGEDTQYF.

The chain uses TRBV29-1 and TRBJ2-4; 7 bases line up with TRBD1. The CDR3 has 17 residues. Germline V lookup: CDR1 SQVTM, CDR2 ANQGSEA. After removal of 0 bases from V and 0 bases from J, the junction contained 8 bases not matched to a gene. CDR3 loop: CSVEEWSGQIAKNIQYF. In DNA, the CDR3 is TGCAGCGTTGAAGAATGGTCGGGACAGATAGCCAAAAACATTCAGTACTTC.

J is TRBJ2-1 and V is TRBV9, with 10 bases fitting TRBD2. Germline-derived CDR1 and CDR2 are SGDLS and YYNGEE. This CDR3 spans 16 amino acids. The V gene end was trimmed by 7 bases and the J gene end by 5 bases; junction bases not matched to a gene: 12. The CDR3 nucleotides are TGTGCCAGCTCCAAGACTACAGCGGGAGGGGACAATGAGCAGTTCTTC. The encoded protein is CASSKTTAGGDNEQFF.

The chain recombines TRBV5-1 with TRBJ1-3, with 7 bases lining up with TRBD1. The V gene's germline CDR1 is SGHRS and CDR2 YFSETQ. Germline trimming cut 4 bases from V and 0 bases from J; bases unmatched to any gene: 1. This CDR3 is 14 amino acids long. This CDR3 is CASSEGASGNTIYF. CDR3 sequence (DNA): TGCGCCAGCAGCGAGGGGGCCTCTGGAAACACCATATATTTT.

V is TRBV7-7 and J is TRBJ2-7; 10 positions agree with TRBD1. Trimming took 0 bases from V and 2 from J; bases not matched to a gene: 1. Germline lookup yields CDR1 SSHAT and CDR2 FNYEAQ (reference sequence). The CDR3 has 15 amino acids. This CDR3 reads CASSLADRGAYEQYF. For the CDR3, the DNA is TGTGCCAGCAGCTTAGCGGACAGGGGGGCCTACGAGCAGTACTTC.

The chain is built from TRBV9 and TRBJ2-2; TRBD2 aligns across 10 bases. The CDR3 is 15 amino acids. Germline V gene lookup returns CDR1 SGDLS and CDR2 YYNGEE. Losses at the gene ends were 3 bases for V and 7 bases for J; bases not matched to a gene: 6. CDR3 amino acids: CASSALAGGDGELFF. Here the CDR3 DNA reads TGTGCCAGCAGCGCTTTAGCGGGGGGTGACGGGGAGCTGTTTTTT.

This rearrangement joins TRBV5-1 to TRBJ1-1, with unresolved D. This CDR3 spans 14 amino acids. Germline V CDR1 and CDR2: SGHRS, YFSETQ. V lost 3 bases and J 4 bases, leaving 13 bases between the germline ends. CDR3 sequence reads: CASSSGDTGTEAFF. CDR3 bases: TGCGCCAGCAGCTCCGGGGATACGGGCACTGAAGCTTTCTTT. The complete variable domain, with remaining parts taken from reference TRBV5-1 and TRBJ1-1, reads KAGVTQTPRYLIKTRGQQVTLSCSPISGHRSVSWYQQTPGQGLQFLFEYFSETQRNKGNFPGRFSGRQFSNSRSEMNVSTLELGDSALYLCASSSGDTGTEAFFGQGTRLTVV.

The chain is built from TRBV15 and TRBJ1-2, with D unclear. Trimming left V 7 bases short and J 0 bases short, with 15 bases between. The CDR3 sequence is 15 residues long. From germline, CDR1 is LNHNV and CDR2 YYDKDF (reference sequence). The CDR3 DNA sequence: TGTGCCACCATGATAGAGGCCGGAGCTAACTATGGCTACACCTTC. This translates into CATMIEAGANYGYTF.

The J gene is TRBJ1-1, the V gene TRBV7-9, with D hard to call. The germline gives CDR1 SEHNR, CDR2 FQNEAQ (reference sequence). Trimming stripped 5 bases from V and 4 bases from J, with 14 bases between. The CDR3 runs to 14 residues. The CDR3 protein is CASSERRKATEAFF. The DNA of the CDR3 is TGTGCCAGCAGCGAGAGGAGGAAGGCCACTGAAGCTTTCTTT. The full variable domain, in which reference TRBV7-9 and TRBJ1-1 provide the parts outside the CDR3, is DTGVSQNPRHKITKRGQNVTFRCDPISEHNRLYWYRQTLGQGPEFLTYFQNEAQLEKSRLLSDRFSAERPKGSFSTLEIQRTEQGDSAMYLCASSERRKATEAFFGQGTRLTVV.

This chain links TRBV29-1 with TRBJ2-1, with D hard to call. CDR1 is SQVTM, CDR2 ANQGSEA, per germline. The CDR3 runs 10 residues. Trimming cost V 6 bases and J 6 bases, with 6 bases left between them. CDR3 in DNA: TGCAGCGTAGCCCCCAATGAGCAGTTCTTC. It translates to CSVAPNEQFF.